This T cell receptor (beta chain) was captured in a study of beta chain features in type 1 diabetes. Study-wide points: There was a moderate but significant shortening of TCRB CDR3s in all four CD4+ subsets of Type 1 diabetes patients.

Regarding this clone: No antigen is known for it.

With 9 bases clipped from V and 2 bases from J, the junction kept 8 bases outside the gene matches. The length of the CDR3 is 14 residues. Germline CDR1 and CDR2: MDHEN and SYDVKM. Reverse transcription of all isolated RNA meant that expressed TCRB transcripts were sequenced. Profiling relied on immunoSEQ multiplex PCR, and the TCRdb table lists in-frame clones only, not all of them. The data contain more than 200,000 clones, roughly 16% of them singletons. The chain uses TRBV28 and TRBJ2-3; the match to TRBD2 covers 7 bases. The receptor was derived from a man younger than 45 with type 1 diabetes. Sequences were obtained from naive CD4+ T cells from blood. CDR3 protein: CASQAGPFTDTQYF. CDR3 sequence (DNA): TGTGCCAGTCAAGCGGGGCCCTTCACAGATACGCAGTATTTT.